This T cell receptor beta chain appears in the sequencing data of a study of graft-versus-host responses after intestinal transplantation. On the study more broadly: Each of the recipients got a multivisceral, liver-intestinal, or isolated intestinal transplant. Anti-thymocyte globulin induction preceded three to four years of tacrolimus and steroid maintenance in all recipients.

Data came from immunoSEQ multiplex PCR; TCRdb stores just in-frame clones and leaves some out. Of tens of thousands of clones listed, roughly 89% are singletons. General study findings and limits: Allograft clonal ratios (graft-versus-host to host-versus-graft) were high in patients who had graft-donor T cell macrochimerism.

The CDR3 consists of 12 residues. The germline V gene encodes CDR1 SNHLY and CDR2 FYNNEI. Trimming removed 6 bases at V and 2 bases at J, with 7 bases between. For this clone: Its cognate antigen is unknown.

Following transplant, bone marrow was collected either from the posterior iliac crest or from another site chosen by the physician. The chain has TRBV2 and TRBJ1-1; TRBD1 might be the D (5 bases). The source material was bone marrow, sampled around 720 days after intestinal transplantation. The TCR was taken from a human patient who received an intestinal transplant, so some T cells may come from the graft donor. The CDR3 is CASRGVNTEAFF. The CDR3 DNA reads TGTGCCAGCAGGGGGGTTAACACTGAAGCTTTCTTT.